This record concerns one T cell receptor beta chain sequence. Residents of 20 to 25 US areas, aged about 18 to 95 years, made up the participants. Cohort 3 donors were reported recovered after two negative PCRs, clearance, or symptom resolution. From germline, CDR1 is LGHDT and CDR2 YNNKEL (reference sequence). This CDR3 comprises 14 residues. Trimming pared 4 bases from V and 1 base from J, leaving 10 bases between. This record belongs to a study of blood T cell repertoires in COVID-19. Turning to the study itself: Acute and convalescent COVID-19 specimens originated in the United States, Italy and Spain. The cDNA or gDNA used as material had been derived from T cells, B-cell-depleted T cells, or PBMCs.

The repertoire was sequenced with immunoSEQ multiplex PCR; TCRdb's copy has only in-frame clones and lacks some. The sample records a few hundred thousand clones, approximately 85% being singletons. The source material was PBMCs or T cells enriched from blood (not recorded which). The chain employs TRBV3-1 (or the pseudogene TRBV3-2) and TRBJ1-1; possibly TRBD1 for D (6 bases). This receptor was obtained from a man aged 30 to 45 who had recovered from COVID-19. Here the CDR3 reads CASSPGVRNTEAFF. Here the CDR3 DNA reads TGTGCCAGCAGCCCAGGGGTCCGGAACACTGAAGCTTTCTTT.